Included here is one TCR beta chain sequence, with context. The antigen remains undetermined. The sample comes from a study of cytomegalovirus exposure and HLA in healthy donors. Across the whole study: Sequencing of some 200 million T cells in an earlier analysis found roughly 120 million unique TCR beta sequences.

The PCR employed 60 Vbeta primers together with 13 Jbeta primers. The data were produced by immunoSEQ multiplex PCR, yet TCRdb's version contains in-frame clones alone and is incomplete. The sample includes about 100,000 clones, 70% to 80% of them seen just once. With 5 bases clipped from V and 4 bases from J, the junction kept 10 bases outside the gene matches. The CDR3 is 15 amino acids. The germline gives CDR1 LNHDA, CDR2 SQIVND (reference sequence). Study findings and constraints: Reportedly, TCR beta sequences accurately predicted HLA-A and HLA-B alleles in most subjects. The authors excluded some V segments, including TRBV6-2 and TRBV6-3, as indistinguishable. In an earlier analysis, about 90% or about 30%: the productive usage of most TCR beta V segments.

Sequencing was performed on PBMCs. The receptor comes from a man between 18 and 29 years old in good health and CMV-seronegative. V and J are TRBV19 and TRBJ2-5; 7 bases line up with TRBD1. CDR3: CASSPGQNPSETQYF. The CDR3 region has the DNA TGTGCCAGTAGTCCGGGACAGAACCCTTCAGAGACCCAGTACTTC. Using reference TRBV19 and TRBJ2-5 for the parts outside the CDR3, the full variable domain is DGGITQSPKYLFRKEGQNVTLSCEQNLNHDAMYWYRQDPGQGLRLIYYSQIVNDFQKGDIAEGYSVSREKKESFPLTVTSAQKNPTAFYLCASSPGQNPSETQYFGPGTRLLVL.